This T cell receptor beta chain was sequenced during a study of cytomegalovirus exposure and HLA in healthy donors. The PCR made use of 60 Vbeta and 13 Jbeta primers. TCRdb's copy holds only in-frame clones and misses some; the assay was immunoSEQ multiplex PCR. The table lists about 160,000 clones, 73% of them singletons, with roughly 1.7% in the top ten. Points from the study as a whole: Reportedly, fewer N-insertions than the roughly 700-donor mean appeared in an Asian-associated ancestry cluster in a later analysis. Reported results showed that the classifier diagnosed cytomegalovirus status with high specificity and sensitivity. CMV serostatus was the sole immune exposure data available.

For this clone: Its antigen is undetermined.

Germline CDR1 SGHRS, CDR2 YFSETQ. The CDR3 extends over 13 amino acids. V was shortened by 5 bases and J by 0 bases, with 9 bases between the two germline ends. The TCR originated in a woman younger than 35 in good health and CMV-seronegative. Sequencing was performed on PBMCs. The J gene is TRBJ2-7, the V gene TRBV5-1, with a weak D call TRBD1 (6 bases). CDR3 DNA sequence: TGCGCCAGCAGACCACAGGGCTCCTACGAGCAGTACTTC. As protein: CASRPQGSYEQYF.